These 32 T cell receptor beta chains share one sample of origin, sequenced in a study of vaccination and CD4 T cells after COVID-19. Treatment in this sample: roughly 10-day PBMC culture with coronavirus spike peptide pools or control peptides (ViraFEST assay). The Oncomine TCR Beta short-read assay was applied to DNA of cultured CD4+ T cells. TCRdb reanalysed the PCR reads using MiXCR and keeps one entry per CDR3 protein. This sample yields roughly 12,000 distinct CDR3 sequences, of which around half are seen a single time; roughly a fifth belongs to the top ten. These receptors lack a known antigen. The sequencing input was CD4+ T cells from blood, cultured in vitro. Receptors were obtained from a human donor who had recovered from COVID-19.

J is TRBJ2-5 and V is TRBV20-1; a possible D gene is TRBD2 (5 bases). With 8 bases removed from V and 4 bases from J, the gap between germline ends came to 17 bases. The CDR3 extends over 13 amino acids. Germline CDR1 DFQATT, CDR2 SNEGSKA (reference sequence). The CDR3 sequence: CSPEDPHRETQYF. The DNA for the CDR3 is TGCAGTCCGGAGGACCCCCACCGAGAGACCCAGTACTTC.

The chain combines TRBV28 with TRBJ1-5; 7 bases fit TRBD1. Germline lookup yields CDR1 MDHEN and CDR2 SYDVKM. This CDR3 comprises 15 residues. V shed 8 bases, J shed 2 bases, and the junction held 9 bases outside the gene matches. The CDR3 loop reads CASPPHGQGNQPQHF. The CDR3 DNA is TGTGCCAGCCCACCCCATGGACAGGGCAATCAGCCCCAGCATTTT.

This sequence joins TRBV2 and TRBJ2-2; D ambiguous. Germline CDR1 SNHLY, CDR2 FYNNEI. The CDR3 runs 15 residues. The V and J ends lost 7 bases and 2 bases respectively, with 14 bases between them. The CDR3 loop is CASKGGMSNTGELFF. As DNA, the CDR3 is TGTGCCAGCAAGGGCGGAATGTCTAACACCGGGGAGCTGTTTTTT.

The chain uses TRBV24-1 and TRBJ2-3, with D tentatively TRBD2 (6 bases). V gave up 5 bases and J gave up 3 bases, with 8 bases separating them. The V gene's germline CDR1 is KGHDR and CDR2 SFDVKD. The CDR3 has 13 amino acids. CDR3 region: CATSAGATDTQYF. The CDR3 DNA reads as TGTGCCACCAGTGCGGGAGCAACAGATACGCAGTATTTT.

This clonotype turned up a few times. J is TRBJ2-1 and V is TRBV6-2 or TRBV6-3; 7 nucleotides agree with TRBD2. Trimming removed 0 bases from V and 8 bases from J; junction bases left unmatched: 10. The CDR3 is 16 residues long. The germline gives CDR1 MNHEY, CDR2 SVGEGT. The CDR3 bases are TGTGCCAGCAGTTACTCGAGCGGCGGGAGTAGAGATGAGCAGTTCTTC. Translation gives CASSYSSGGSRDEQFF.

This clonotype has only a few counts. This rearrangement joins TRBV14 to TRBJ1-2; the match to TRBD1 covers 7 bases. The CDR3 spans 13 residues. V shed 8 bases and J 0 bases; nucleotides not matched to a gene: 3. Germline CDR1 SGHDN, CDR2 FVKESK. The CDR3 is CASGQDPNYGYTF. The CDR3 coding sequence is TGTGCCAGCGGACAGGATCCTAACTATGGCTACACCTTC.

The gene calls are TRBV10-3 and TRBJ2-7; D remains ambiguous. The CDR3 loop spans 15 amino acids. CDR1 ENHRY and CDR2 SYGVKD come from the germline V gene. V gave up 0 bases and J gave up 5 bases, with 14 bases separating them. This chain's CDR3 is CAISESAQAGDEQYF. The CDR3 DNA follows: TGTGCCATCAGTGAGTCAGCCCAGGCTGGGGACGAGCAGTACTTC.

The CDR3 spells CASSLGDSLRQPQHF. For the CDR3, the DNA is TGTGCCAGCAGTTTAGGGGACAGCCTGAGGCAGCCCCAGCATTTT. The chain couples TRBV12-3 or TRBV12-4 to TRBJ1-5, with 7 bases that match TRBD1. Trimming took 1 base from V and 7 from J; bases not matched to a gene: 7. This CDR3 is 15 amino acids long.

The CDR3 sequence is CASSWGTSGRQETQYF. The CDR3 DNA reads TGTGCCAGCAGCTGGGGGACTAGCGGGAGACAAGAGACCCAGTACTTC. This chain joins TRBV7-9 and TRBJ2-5, with 14 bases that match TRBD2. The V and J ends lost 4 bases and 2 bases, in that order; junction bases with no gene match: 3. The CDR3 is made up of 16 amino acids. Germline V CDR1 and CDR2: SEHNR, FQNEAQ (reference sequence). The full variable domain, with the rest looked up from reference TRBV7-9 and TRBJ2-5, is DTGVSQNPRHKITKRGQNVTFRCDPISEHNRLYWYRQTLGQGPEFLTYFQNEAQLEKSRLLSDRFSAERPKGSFSTLEIQRTEQGDSAMYLCASSWGTSGRQETQYFGPGTRLLVL.

In its sample, this clonotype was seen a few times. This chain's CDR3 is CASSLGDFASTGELFF. As DNA, the CDR3 is TGTGCCAGCAGCCTGGGGGACTTTGCGAGCACCGGGGAGCTGTTTTTT. The chain uses TRBV6-2 or TRBV6-3 and TRBJ2-2, with D tentatively TRBD2 (6 bases). The germline CDR1 and CDR2 sequences are MNHEY and SVGEGT. The CDR3 sequence is 16 residues long. V was shortened by 6 bases and J by 4 bases, with 18 bases between the two germline ends.

The gene calls are TRBV10-2 and TRBJ2-3, with D perhaps matching TRBD1 (6 bases). V lost 5 bases to trimming and J lost 2 bases, with 8 bases between them. The V gene's germline CDR1 is WSHSY and CDR2 SAAADI. The CDR3 runs 13 residues. CDR3 DNA: TGCGCCAGCAGTTGGGACACCACAGATACGCAGTATTTT. Translating it yields CASSWDTTDTQYF.

The V call is TRBV10-3, the J call TRBJ1-1; 7 bases map to TRBD1. In germline, CDR1 is ENHRY, CDR2 SYGVKD. Trimming at V came to 4 bases and at J to 5 bases, leaving 7 bases not matched to a gene. This CDR3 is built from 14 residues. The CDR3 region has the DNA TGTGCCATCAGTGCTAACAGGGGCGGGACTGAAGCTTTCTTT. This encodes CAISANRGGTEAFF.

This chain uses TRBV2 with TRBJ2-7; 10 bases fit TRBD2. Unmatched junction bases numbered 7, after V lost 4 bases and J lost 4 bases. Looked up from germline, CDR1 is SNHLY and CDR2 is FYNNEI. The CDR3 is made up of 15 amino acids. The CDR3 bases are TGTGCCAGCAGTGGAGGACTAGCGGACAATTACGAGCAGTACTTC. It yields the protein CASSGGLADNYEQYF.

The rearrangement uses TRBV6-1 and TRBJ1-1; D is undetermined. Germline V gene data show CDR1 as MNHNS and CDR2 as SASEGT. The CDR3 is 11 amino acids. The V gene lost 6 bases and the J gene lost 1 base, with 3 bases spanning the gap. Here the CDR3 DNA reads TGTGCCAGCAGGGGGAACACTGAAGCTTTCTTT. Translation gives CASRGNTEAFF.

This chain uses TRBV5-1 with TRBJ2-7, with TRBD2 identical over 9 bases. Germline lookup yields CDR1 SGHRS and CDR2 YFSETQ. V gave up 0 bases and J gave up 0 bases; unmatched junction bases: 10. The CDR3 length is 18 residues. The CDR3 nucleotides read TGCGCCAGCAGCTTGGCCGGGCTAGCGGGAAAAAGCTCCTACGAGCAGTACTTC. This codes for CASSLAGLAGKSSYEQYF.

The rearrangement uses TRBV11-3 and TRBJ2-7; no firm D call. V was trimmed by 0 bases and J by 7 bases, leaving 16 bases between them. The length of the CDR3 is 15 residues. CDR1 is SGHNT and CDR2 is YENEEA in the germline V gene. CDR3: CASSLDHRSLGEQYF. The CDR3 nucleotides read TGTGCCAGCAGCTTAGACCACCGTTCCCTGGGGGAGCAGTACTTC.

The chain recombines TRBV5-4 with TRBJ2-1; no clear D. Germline V gives CDR1 SGHNT, CDR2 YYREEE (reference sequence). This CDR3 comprises 17 residues. Trimming stripped 4 bases from V and 5 bases from J, with 22 bases between. This chain's CDR3 is CASSPDPILTPNNEQFF. The CDR3 DNA follows: TGTGCCAGCAGCCCCGATCCGATTCTTACCCCGAACAATGAGCAGTTCTTC.

The J gene is TRBJ2-7, the V gene TRBV12-3 or TRBV12-4, with 8 bases matching TRBD2. V lost 3 bases to trimming and J lost 6 bases; unmatched junction nucleotides: 10. The CDR3 runs 15 residues. CDR3 sequence: CASSFKRESVCEQYF. The DNA of the CDR3 is TGTGCCAGCAGTTTCAAGCGGGAGTCAGTCTGCGAGCAGTACTTC.

The gene calls are TRBV6-1 and TRBJ2-6, with D possibly TRBD1 on 6 matching bases. The CDR3 is 20 amino acids. Trimming took off 8 bases at V and 0 bases at J, with 26 bases between the two ends. Germline V gene sequence: CDR1 MNHNS, CDR2 SASEGT. CDR3 coding DNA: TGTGCCAGCCGCGTGTGGAGATCAGGGGATTCCGACTCTGGGGCCAACGTCCTGACTTTC. This sequence encodes CASRVWRSGDSDSGANVLTF.

This clonotype has more than one count but fewer than ten. The chain links TRBV28 to TRBJ1-2; 7 nucleotides agree with TRBD1. The CDR3 runs to 13 residues. The V segment lost 8 bases and the J segment 0 bases; nucleotides outside the gene matches: 3. Looked up from germline, CDR1 is MDHEN and CDR2 is SYDVKM. CDR3 nucleotides: TGTGCCAGCCTAGACAGGGCTAACTATGGCTACACCTTC. It translates to CASLDRANYGYTF.

This clonotype was counted between two and nine times. This chain links TRBV20-1 with TRBJ1-1; no definite D call. The CDR3 is made up of 11 amino acids. Between the trimmed V and J ends, which lost 7 bases and 1 base, there was a span of 7 bases. The germline V gene encodes CDR1 DFQATT and CDR2 SNEGSKA (reference sequence). CDR3 protein: CSVQKNTEAFF. CDR3 bases: TGCAGTGTTCAGAAGAACACTGAAGCTTTCTTT.

In its sample, this clonotype was seen a few times. The chain carries TRBV27 and TRBJ2-3; 12 nucleotides line up with TRBD2. Germline CDR1 and CDR2: MNHEY and SMNVEV (reference sequence). The junction had 2 bases not matched to a gene; V was cut back by 6 bases and J by 1 base. The CDR3 length is 15 residues. The CDR3 region has the DNA TGTGCCAGCAGCGGACTAGCGGGACGCACAGATACGCAGTATTTT. The encoded protein is CASSGLAGRTDTQYF.

The chain joins TRBV29-1 to TRBJ1-1, with 12 bases that match TRBD1. J was trimmed by 1 base and V by 7 bases; bases with no gene match: 16. The CDR3 covers 18 residues. Per the germline V gene, CDR1 is SQVTM and CDR2 is ANQGSEA. The CDR3 reads CSGADTGDRGRWNTEAFF. Written as DNA, the CDR3 is TGCAGCGGGGCAGACACCGGGGACAGGGGGCGATGGAACACTGAAGCTTTCTTT. Looking up the rest from reference TRBV29-1 and TRBJ1-1 gives the full variable domain: SAVISQKPSRDICQRGTSLTIQCQVDSQVTMMFWYRQQPGQSLTLIATANQGSEATYESGFVIDKFPISRPNLTFSTLTVSNMSPEDSSIYLCSGADTGDRGRWNTEAFFGQGTRLTVV.

This chain links TRBV5-5 with TRBJ1-5; tentatively, D is TRBD1 (5 bases). Looked up from germline, CDR1 is SGHKS and CDR2 is YYEKEE (reference sequence). Deletions cut 2 bases from V and 1 base from J, with 10 bases between. The CDR3 totals 15 residues. The CDR3, as DNA: TGTGCCAGCAGCTTCCGGGACGCAAGCAATCAGCCCCAGCATTTT. This encodes CASSFRDASNQPQHF.

This sequence joins TRBV28 and TRBJ1-5; D may be TRBD1 (5 bases). The CDR3 covers 19 residues. The ends were cut back, 4 bases at V and 4 bases at J, with 26 bases in the middle. Germline V gene sequence: CDR1 MDHEN, CDR2 SYDVKM. CDR3 sequence reads: CASSSPRPDTRGENQPQHF. The CDR3 bases are TGTGCCAGCAGTTCCCCGCGGCCGGACACGCGAGGGGAAAATCAGCCCCAGCATTTT.

This clonotype was found a few times. J is TRBJ2-5 and V is TRBV7-7; no firm D call. The ends were cut back, 3 bases at V and 4 bases at J, with 18 bases in the middle. Per germline, CDR1 SSHAT and CDR2 FNYEAQ (reference sequence). The CDR3 runs to 16 residues. CDR3 DNA: TGTGCCAGCAGCTTGAGGAGCCGCCTTCCCGGAGAGACCCAGTACTTC. Translating gives CASSLRSRLPGETQYF.

This clonotype appeared a single time. The chain has TRBV24-1 and TRBJ2-1; the match to TRBD2 covers 10 bases. The CDR3 sequence is 16 residues long. Looked up from germline, CDR1 is KGHDR and CDR2 is SFDVKD. The J segment lost 3 bases and the V segment lost 4 bases, leaving 5 bases of the junction unmatched. Here the CDR3 reads CATSEQASGSYNEQFF. DNA for the CDR3: TGTGCCACCAGTGAACAAGCTAGCGGGAGCTACAATGAGCAGTTCTTC.

The rearrangement uses TRBV20-1 and TRBJ2-5, with D unresolved. CDR1 is DFQATT, CDR2 SNEGSKA, per germline (reference sequence). Between the trimmed V and J ends, which lost 8 bases and 2 bases, there was a span of 6 bases. This CDR3 region has 10 residues. The CDR3 is CSPRQETQYF. CDR3 DNA: TGCAGTCCAAGACAAGAGACCCAGTACTTC.

The chain couples TRBV5-4 to TRBJ2-5, with 9 positions matching TRBD2. In germline, CDR1 is SGHNT, CDR2 YYREEE (reference sequence). This CDR3 comprises 17 residues. Germline trimming cut 3 bases from V and 2 bases from J; bases unmatched to any gene: 11. The CDR3 coding sequence is TGTGCCAGCAGCTCGCGGACTAGCGTTCACCCTCAAGAGACCCAGTACTTC. Translated, it gives CASSSRTSVHPQETQYF.

The rearrangement links TRBV20-1 to TRBJ2-3; D uncertain. Trimming pared 3 bases from V and 0 bases from J, leaving 16 bases between. Germline V gives CDR1 DFQATT, CDR2 SNEGSKA (reference sequence). The CDR3 is made up of 16 amino acids. CDR3 sequence (DNA): TGCAGTGCTAGTCCCAAGATGCGGAGCAGCACAGATACGCAGTATTTT. Residues: CSASPKMRSSTDTQYF.

This clonotype was recorded a few times. The chain couples TRBV5-1 to TRBJ1-5; D is undetermined. Germline V gene lookup returns CDR1 SGHRS and CDR2 YFSETQ. This CDR3 spans 15 amino acids. V lost 0 bases, J lost 1 base, and 8 bases lay in between. CDR3 loop: CASSLGSSSNQPQHF. DNA for the CDR3: TGCGCCAGCAGCTTGGGTAGTTCCAGCAATCAGCCCCAGCATTTT.

V and J are TRBV19 and TRBJ1-5; D may be TRBD1 (6 bases). This CDR3 has 15 amino acids. Germline lookup yields CDR1 LNHDA and CDR2 SQIVND (reference sequence). V was pared by 7 bases and J by 6 bases, with 19 bases between. CDR3 DNA: TGTGCCAGTACCATAAGGGACACTTGGGGTCAGCCCCAGCATTTT. It translates to CASTIRDTWGQPQHF.